Below, 29 T cell receptor beta chains from the same sample are listed, as sequenced in a study of T cell responses to AZD1222 COVID-19 vaccine. The repertoire was sequenced with immunoSEQ multiplex PCR; TCRdb's copy has only in-frame clones and lacks some. This table has just over 65,000 clones, 87% appearing once. Here the sequenced sample was peripheral blood, taken on day 0 of AZD1222 vaccination. The receptors shown here come from an adult in good health.

The J gene is TRBJ1-5, the V gene TRBV28, with D tentatively TRBD1 (5 bases). Trimming cost V 4 bases and J 3 bases, with 13 bases left between them. This CDR3 is built from 15 residues. Per the germline V gene, CDR1 is MDHEN and CDR2 is SYDVKM. The CDR3, as DNA: TGTGCCAGCAGTTCCCCACAAGGACACAATCAGCCCCAGCATTTT. Amino acids: CASSSPQGHNQPQHF.

The chain recombines TRBV18 with TRBJ2-5; D call uncertain. The CDR3 is made up of 13 amino acids. Trimming removed 5 bases at V and 5 bases at J, with 12 bases between. Germline V lookup: CDR1 KGHSH, CDR2 LQKENI. The CDR3 DNA is TGTGCCAGCTCAAGTTCTGGCCGGGAGACCCAGTACTTC. Encoded protein: CASSSSGRETQYF. Using reference TRBV18 and TRBJ2-5 for the parts outside the CDR3, the full variable domain is NAGVMQNPRHLVRRRGQEARLRCSPMKGHSHVYWYRQLPEEGLKFMVYLQKENIIDESGMPKERFSAEFPKEGPSILRIQQVVRGDSAAYFCASSSSGRETQYFGPGTRLLVL.

The gene calls are TRBV7-3 and TRBJ2-7; 9 nucleotides line up with TRBD1. Trimming took 1 base from V and 5 from J; bases not matched to a gene: 3. Germline V CDR1 and CDR2: SGHTA, FQGTGA. This CDR3 contains 14 residues. In DNA, the CDR3 is TGTGCCAGCAGCTTAAAGGGACAGGGCCACGAGCAGTACTTC. This encodes CASSLKGQGHEQYF.

This chain's CDR3 is CASSDPGLRTEAFF. CDR3 coding DNA: TGTGCCAGCAGTGATCCAGGGTTAAGGACTGAAGCTTTCTTT. The chain combines TRBV6-1 with TRBJ1-1; tentatively, D is TRBD1 (5 bases). The CDR3 extends over 14 amino acids. V lost 3 bases and J 5 bases, leaving 13 bases between the germline ends. Germline CDR1 reads MNHNS; CDR2 reads SASEGT.

The V and J genes are TRBV28 and TRBJ2-1; 7 nucleotides line up with TRBD1. Germline V CDR1 and CDR2: MDHEN, SYDVKM. V was pared by 8 bases and J by 2 bases, with 6 bases of the junction left unmatched. There are 14 residues in the CDR3. The CDR3 coding sequence is TGTGCCAGCCATGACAGGGCCACCTACAATGAGCAGTTCTTC. Encoded protein: CASHDRATYNEQFF.

This sequence joins TRBV7-3 and TRBJ2-2, with 7 bases identical to TRBD2. V lost 4 bases, J lost 4 bases, and 12 bases stayed unmatched. Germline loops: CDR1 SGHTA, CDR2 FQGTGA. This CDR3 has 17 amino acids. This chain's CDR3 is CASSSGLSDPSTGELFF. CDR3 coding DNA: TGTGCCAGCAGCTCGGGACTATCAGACCCTAGCACCGGGGAGCTGTTTTTT.

The chain couples TRBV24-1 to TRBJ2-3; D may be TRBD1 or TRBD2 (6 bases each). V shed 9 bases and J shed 1 base, with 25 bases lying between them. Germline V gene sequence: CDR1 KGHDR, CDR2 SFDVKD. This CDR3 contains 18 residues. The CDR3 DNA reads TGTGCCACCCCCCGTCCCCCCGGGACACTAGCTTGCACAGATACGCAGTATTTT. Encoded protein: CATPRPPGTLACTDTQYF.

J is TRBJ2-2 and V is TRBV6-5; D is unclear. Germline CDR1 MNHEY, CDR2 SVGAGI. Trimming removed 5 bases from V and 4 bases from J, with 8 bases in between. The CDR3 is 13 residues long. DNA of the CDR3: TGTGCCAGCAGTCCAACAATCACCGGGGAGCTGTTTTTT. Translation: CASSPTITGELFF.

This clone was picked up one time. J is TRBJ2-7 and V is TRBV6-5; perhaps TRBD2 as D (6 bases). Germline-derived CDR1 and CDR2 are MNHEY and SVGAGI. The V end was cut by 2 bases, the J end by 2 bases, with 10 bases between. The CDR3 has 14 amino acids. The CDR3, as DNA: TGTGCCAGCAGTTACCGCGGGGCCGCCTACGAGCAGTACTTC. Translating it yields CASSYRGAAYEQYF.

This clone has only one observation. The CDR3 region has the DNA TGTGCCAGCAGTGGAATAACCGATGGCTACACCTTC. It is translated as CASSGITDGYTF. The V gene is TRBV12-3 or TRBV12-4, the J gene TRBJ1-2; no reliable D call. Trimming removed 5 bases from V and 6 bases from J, with 10 bases in between. The CDR3 is made up of 12 amino acids.

This clone was recorded only once. V and J are TRBV2 and TRBJ2-3; 9 bases map to TRBD2. CDR1 is SNHLY and CDR2 is FYNNEI in the germline V gene. CDR3 length: 14 amino acids. V was clipped by 8 bases and J by 4 bases; unmatched bases: 7. CDR3: CASGREGRSDTQYF. The CDR3 DNA reads as TGTGCCAGCGGGCGGGAGGGCCGTTCAGATACGCAGTATTTT.

The V call is TRBV18, the J call TRBJ1-3; TRBD1 agrees at 8 bases. Germline-derived CDR1 and CDR2 are KGHSH and LQKENI. This CDR3 spans 16 amino acids. After removal of 0 bases from V and 2 bases from J, the junction contained 3 bases not matched to a gene. The CDR3: CASSPPGTGPGNTIYF. The CDR3 DNA is TGTGCCAGCTCACCACCGGGGACAGGTCCTGGAAACACCATATATTTT.

For the CDR3, the DNA is TGTGCCAGCAGCTTGGCCTGGGCAAGCTCCCACTATGGCTACACCTTC. Residues: CASSLAWASSHYGYTF. The chain couples TRBV5-8 to TRBJ1-2; D is unclear. CDR1 is SGHTS, CDR2 YDEGEE, per germline. The CDR3 loop spans 16 amino acids. Deletions cut 0 bases from V and 3 bases from J, with 15 bases between.

V usage is TRBV7-9 and J usage is TRBJ2-3; the D is unclear. Germline V CDR1 and CDR2: SEHNR, FQNEAQ (reference sequence). The CDR3 covers 12 residues. Trimming left V 5 bases short and J 6 bases short, with 9 bases between. The CDR3 sequence is CASSPVRDTQYF. CDR3 sequence (DNA): TGTGCCAGCAGCCCGGTACGCGATACGCAGTATTTT.

The chain has TRBV11-2 and TRBJ1-1; 7 nucleotides agree with TRBD1. The V segment lost 6 bases and the J segment 4 bases; nucleotides outside the gene matches: 8. This CDR3 comprises 14 residues. CDR1 is SGHAT, CDR2 FQNNGV, per germline. The CDR3 DNA follows: TGTGCCAGCAGTTTTAGGTCAGGGGGCACTGAAGCTTTCTTT. Translated: CASSFRSGGTEAFF.

V is TRBV10-1 and J is TRBJ2-7; TRBD2 matches at 8 bases. CDR1 and CDR2 (germline): WNHNN, SYGVQD (reference sequence). The CDR3 runs 17 residues. V dropped 0 bases and J dropped 5; count of bases not matched to a gene: 12. This chain's CDR3 is CASSESKPGGRKDEQYF. CDR3 bases: TGCGCCAGCAGTGAGTCTAAACCTGGCGGGAGGAAAGACGAGCAGTACTTC.

This clone was recorded once. This chain links TRBV12-3 or TRBV12-4 with TRBJ1-4; a possible D gene is TRBD1 (5 bases). This CDR3 is 13 amino acids long. The germline V and J ends were trimmed by 8 bases and 8 bases, with 15 bases remaining between them. Here the CDR3 DNA reads TGTGCCAGCGGGGGGGGAGTCGGGGAAAAACTGTTTTTT. Translated: CASGGGVGEKLFF.

This clone was seen just once. The conserved final phenylalanine or tryptophan is absent from the CDR3, which likely points to a read error. It is unclear where the CDR3 begins or ends on the DNA, so no DNA is shown, and the CDR3 is as TCRdb lists it. The chain uses TRBV25-1 and TRBJ2-7; the table's D gene call, TRBD1, was not cross checked with the DNA. Germline values: CDR1 MGHDK, CDR2 SYGVNS. The CDR3 comprises 13 residues, both ends counted. CDR3 residues: CASSESRTGQLRL.

The V call is TRBV7-8, the J call TRBJ2-2; 9 bases fit TRBD1. From germline, CDR1 is SGHVS and CDR2 FQNEAQ. This CDR3 region has 17 residues. J lost 3 bases, V lost 0 bases, and 5 bases had no gene match. The CDR3 DNA sequence: TGTGCCAGCAGCTTAGCGCTGGACAGGGGCGACACCGGGGAGCTGTTTTTT. Its protein product is CASSLALDRGDTGELFF.

This chain links TRBV4-1 with TRBJ1-3; 7 nucleotides align to TRBD1. The CDR3 has 14 residues. V trimming: 4 bases; J trimming: 2 bases; junction bases outside the gene matches: 2. Germline CDR1 is MGHRA and CDR2 is YSYEKL. This CDR3 is CASSPGQPGNTIYF. The CDR3 DNA is TGCGCCAGCAGCCCGGGACAGCCTGGAAACACCATATATTTT.

This clone appeared once. The chain uses TRBV5-1 and TRBJ1-1; D not resolved. The germline V gene has CDR1 SGHRS and CDR2 YFSETQ. V was pared by 0 bases and J by 1 base, with 4 bases between. CDR3 length equals 13 residues. The CDR3 nucleotides are TGCGCCAGCAGCTTGGAGTGGAACACTGAAGCTTTCTTT. This gives the protein CASSLEWNTEAFF.

The V call is TRBV29-1, the J call TRBJ2-5, with 8 bases identical to TRBD1. The CDR3 runs to 11 residues. Germline values: CDR1 SQVTM, CDR2 ANQGSEA. V trimming: 8 bases; J trimming: 4 bases; junction bases outside the gene matches: 3. CDR3 bases: TGCAGCCTCGGACAGGGAGAGACCCAGTACTTC. This codes for CSLGQGETQYF.

CDR3 coding DNA: TGTGCCAGCAGCCAAGATCGAGGGTTTAATAATGAAAAACTGTTTTTT. Translation: CASSQDRGFNNEKLFF. V gene TRBV4-2 combines with J gene TRBJ1-4; D gene ambiguous. The length of the CDR3 is 16 residues. Trimming cost V 0 bases and J 4 bases, with 12 bases left between them. Per germline, CDR1 LGHNA and CDR2 YNFKEQ.

The CDR3 is CASAGGHETQYF. CDR3 DNA: TGTGCCAGCGCGGGGGGGCATGAGACCCAGTACTTC. V and J are TRBV6-6 and TRBJ2-5, with 9 bases matching TRBD2. Germline loops: CDR1 MNHNY, CDR2 SVGAGI (reference sequence). This CDR3 has 12 amino acids. The V and J ends lost 8 bases and 5 bases, in that order; junction bases with no gene match: 3.

The rearrangement uses TRBV4-2 and TRBJ1-5; 8 bases match TRBD1. The CDR3 length is 15 residues. The germline V gene has CDR1 LGHNA and CDR2 YNFKEQ. V lost 3 bases to trimming and J lost 2 bases; unmatched junction nucleotides: 3. The CDR3 sequence is CASSQNRGGNQPQHF. The CDR3 DNA reads TGTGCCAGCAGCCAGAACAGGGGGGGCAATCAGCCCCAGCATTTT.

The rearrangement joins TRBV5-6 to TRBJ1-1, with D possibly being TRBD1 (5 bases). The CDR3 has 15 amino acids. Trimming stripped 0 bases from V and 0 bases from J, with 9 bases between. Germline CDR1 reads SGHDT; CDR2 reads YYEEEE. The CDR3: CASSLASGMNTEAFF. CDR3 DNA: TGTGCCAGCAGCTTGGCGTCAGGGATGAACACTGAAGCTTTCTTT. Complete variable domain (other parts from reference TRBV5-6 and TRBJ1-1): DAGVTQSPTHLIKTRGQQVTLRCSPKSGHDTVSWYQQALGQGPQFIFQYYEEEERQRGNFPDRFSGHQFPNYSSELNVNALLLGDSALYLCASSLASGMNTEAFFGQGTRLTVV.

This clone has more than one count but fewer than ten. The V gene is TRBV5-8, the J gene TRBJ2-5, with D possibly called TRBD1 or TRBD2 (5 bases each). Deletions cut 4 bases from V and 4 bases from J, with 17 bases between. The CDR3 has 15 amino acids. Germline loops: CDR1 SGHTS, CDR2 YDEGEE. The CDR3: CASSLQMTRGETQYF. The CDR3 nucleotides read TGTGCCAGCAGCCTACAAATGACGAGGGGAGAGACCCAGTACTTC.

The V call is TRBV6-5, the J call TRBJ1-1; 7 positions agree with TRBD1. Germline V gene data show CDR1 as MNHEY and CDR2 as SVGAGI. This CDR3 spans 15 amino acids. V was clipped by 0 bases and J by 3 bases; unmatched bases: 4. The CDR3 here is CASSYSPGGDTEAFF. Here the CDR3 DNA reads TGTGCCAGCAGTTACTCCCCAGGGGGTGACACTGAAGCTTTCTTT.

J is TRBJ1-2 and V is TRBV6-5, with TRBD1 matching 7 bases. The ends lost 8 bases at V and 5 bases at J; junction bases unmatched: 11. CDR3 length equals 14 residues. Germline V gene data show CDR1 as MNHEY and CDR2 as SVGAGI. The CDR3 nucleotides read TGTGCCAGCGTTGGGACTACAGGGGTTTATGGCTACACCTTC. Translating gives CASVGTTGVYGYTF.